Listed here are 24 T cell receptor beta chains from one sample, sequenced in a study of T-cell memory formation after mild COVID-19. TCRdb independently ran MiXCR on the 5' RACE reads; one entry per CDR3 protein. This sample carries under 400,000 distinct CDR3 sequences, more than 20% of them seen once, and the ten largest clones take approximately 13%. What was sequenced was PBMCs or a T cell subset sorted from them (not recorded which). These receptors all stem from an adult woman who had mild COVID-19 (a few samples of this study predate the infection). Cell type and time point are not known.

The V gene is TRBV7-9, the J gene TRBJ2-5; no clear D. This CDR3 region has 12 residues. Per the germline V gene, CDR1 is SEHNR and CDR2 is FQNEAQ (reference sequence). V shed 8 bases and J shed 7 bases, with 14 bases lying between them. The CDR3 nucleotides are TGTGCCAGCGGTGCGGCTCGTGGGACCCAGTACTTC. This translates into CASGAARGTQYF. The whole variable domain, filled in from reference TRBV7-9 and TRBJ2-5, reads DTGVSQNPRHKITKRGQNVTFRCDPISEHNRLYWYRQTLGQGPEFLTYFQNEAQLEKSRLLSDRFSAERPKGSFSTLEIQRTEQGDSAMYLCASGAARGTQYFGPGTRLLVL.

This clonotype was detected only once. V gene TRBV7-9 combines with J gene TRBJ2-7; 10 bases fit TRBD2. Germline assignment: CDR1 SEHNR and CDR2 FQNEAQ (reference sequence). J lost 6 bases, V lost 5 bases, and 7 bases had no gene match. The CDR3 is 14 amino acids. The CDR3 DNA reads as TGTGCCAGCAGCGGGGGACTAGCGCCTTCCGAGCAGTACTTC. This sequence encodes CASSGGLAPSEQYF.

This clonotype was seen only a few times. The J gene is TRBJ2-3, the V gene TRBV7-3; D possibly corresponds to TRBD2 (5 bases). CDR1 SGHTA and CDR2 FQGTGA come from the germline V gene. The CDR3 spans 13 residues. The V end was cut by 4 bases, the J end by 6 bases, with 11 bases between. The CDR3 region has the DNA TGTGCCAGCAGCTCCGGACTTCTCGATACGCAGTATTTT. It yields the protein CASSSGLLDTQYF.

The sample holds a few counts of this clonotype. This chain connects TRBV29-1 to TRBJ2-7; D is undetermined. V dropped 7 bases and J dropped 2 bases, with 9 bases sitting between them. Germline assignment: CDR1 SQVTM and CDR2 ANQGSEA. The CDR3 extends over 11 amino acids. The CDR3 here is CSARVTYEQYF. DNA for the CDR3: TGCAGCGCTCGCGTCACCTACGAGCAGTACTTC.

This clonotype appeared a few times. The chain links TRBV2 to TRBJ2-1, with D tentatively TRBD2 (6 bases). V lost 9 bases and J 12 bases, leaving 15 bases between the germline ends. Germline lookup yields CDR1 SNHLY and CDR2 FYNNEI. The CDR3 runs to 11 residues. CDR3 sequence: CAREGRNLQFF. The CDR3, as DNA: TGTGCCAGAGAAGGGAGGAACTTGCAGTTCTTC.

This clonotype was recorded a few times. The CDR3: CASSQDGQLYEQYF. CDR3 sequence (DNA): TGCGCCAGCAGCCAAGACGGGCAGCTCTACGAGCAGTACTTC. The gene calls are TRBV4-1 and TRBJ2-7; D gene unclear. CDR1 and CDR2 from the germline V gene are MGHRA and YSYEKL. The V gene lost 0 bases and the J gene lost 3 bases, with 9 bases spanning the gap. The CDR3 has 14 residues.

This clonotype came up a few times. The chain employs TRBV12-3 or TRBV12-4 and TRBJ1-4; D not certain. V lost 7 bases, J lost 5 bases, and 11 bases lay in between. CDR3 length: 13 amino acids. CDR3 DNA sequence: TGTGCCAGCAAGGACCTTTGGAATGAAAAACTGTTTTTT. It specifies CASKDLWNEKLFF.

This clonotype was observed a handful of times. The gene calls are TRBV20-1 and TRBJ2-7, with TRBD2 matching 11 bases. V lost 4 bases, J lost 7 bases, and 9 bases stayed unmatched. Germline V gene lookup returns CDR1 DFQATT and CDR2 SNEGSKA (reference sequence). The CDR3 is 14 residues long. The CDR3 is CSATGTSGLREQYF. CDR3 in DNA: TGCAGTGCTACAGGGACTAGCGGCCTCAGAGAGCAGTACTTC.

This clonotype appeared a few times. The chain uses TRBV5-5 and TRBJ1-5; 9 nucleotides match TRBD1. V trimming: 0 bases; J trimming: 5 bases; junction bases outside the gene matches: 6. Germline V gene data show CDR1 as SGHKS and CDR2 as YYEKEE (reference sequence). CDR3 size: 16 residues. Here the CDR3 reads CASSLGPGQGYQPQHF. CDR3 nucleotide sequence: TGTGCCAGCAGCTTGGGTCCGGGACAGGGATATCAGCCCCAGCATTTT.

This clonotype was found a few times. The chain joins TRBV15 to TRBJ1-5, with D maybe TRBD1 (6 bases). This CDR3 spans 17 amino acids. Germline V gene lookup returns CDR1 LNHNV and CDR2 YYDKDF (reference sequence). Trimming shortened V by 3 bases and J by 3 bases, and 18 bases separated the two germline ends. The CDR3 is CATSSSVRGPYNQPQHF. The CDR3 DNA reads as TGTGCCACCAGCAGTTCCGTCAGGGGCCCTTACAATCAGCCCCAGCATTTT.

In its sample, this clonotype was seen a few times. The chain recombines TRBV12-3 or TRBV12-4 with TRBJ2-7; D may be TRBD2 (5 bases). The CDR3 contains 15 residues. The V and J ends lost 3 bases and 4 bases respectively, with 16 bases between them. The CDR3 coding sequence is TGTGCCAGCAGTTTTCGGGGAATGGGAATTTACGAGCAGTACTTC. Translated: CASSFRGMGIYEQYF.

This clonotype has more than one count but fewer than ten. V usage is TRBV6-6 and J usage is TRBJ2-7, with a tentative D call TRBD2 (6 bases). Germline values: CDR1 MNHNY, CDR2 SVGAGI (reference sequence). The CDR3 totals 13 residues. The V end was cut by 2 bases, the J end by 6 bases, with 11 bases between. Here the CDR3 DNA reads TGTGCCAGCAGTTACCCCGGGACTGGCGAGCAGTACTTC. This sequence encodes CASSYPGTGEQYF.

The CDR3 DNA sequence: TGTGCCAGCAGTTTAAGGACCTCCTACGAGCAGTACTTC. Encoded protein: CASSLRTSYEQYF. This chain connects TRBV12-3 or TRBV12-4 to TRBJ2-7; unclear D gene. This CDR3 spans 13 amino acids. Trimming cost V 2 bases and J 0 bases, with 5 bases left between them.

The chain combines TRBV4-3 with TRBJ2-1; 9 bases fit TRBD2. V was clipped by 0 bases and J by 4 bases; unmatched bases: 4. Germline lookup yields CDR1 LGHNA and CDR2 YSLEER. The CDR3 is 16 residues long. As DNA, the CDR3 is TGCGCCAGCAGCCAAGATCCGGCGGGAGGGTACAATGAGCAGTTCTTC. It yields the protein CASSQDPAGGYNEQFF.

In its sample, this clonotype was seen a few times. The J gene is TRBJ2-1, the V gene TRBV29-1, with D maybe TRBD2 (6 bases). CDR1 and CDR2 (germline): SQVTM, ANQGSEA. The CDR3 has 10 amino acids. V lost 8 bases to trimming and J lost 12 bases, with 14 bases between them. The CDR3 protein is CSYRGTRQFF. CDR3 nucleotide sequence: TGCAGCTACCGCGGGACTCGGCAGTTCTTC.

The J gene is TRBJ1-2, the V gene TRBV4-1; D call uncertain. The V and J ends lost 2 bases and 6 bases respectively, with 13 bases between them. The CDR3 covers 14 residues. Germline V CDR1 and CDR2: MGHRA, YSYEKL. The CDR3 loop is CASSQLARKNGYTF. Written as DNA, the CDR3 is TGCGCCAGCAGCCAACTCGCCAGAAAAAATGGCTACACCTTC.

This clonotype was recorded a few times. The CDR3 coding sequence is TGCAGCGGCTTCTTGGGACAGGGGGCGCAGGAGCAGTACTTC. Protein product: CSGFLGQGAQEQYF. The chain combines TRBV29-1 with TRBJ2-7; 12 positions match TRBD1. This CDR3 has 14 amino acids. Germline values: CDR1 SQVTM, CDR2 ANQGSEA. V shed 7 bases and J 7 bases; nucleotides not matched to a gene: 11.

This clonotype was counted ten times or more. The genes are TRBV24-1 and TRBJ2-3; either TRBD1 or TRBD2 may supply D (5 bases each). Germline V lookup: CDR1 KGHDR, CDR2 SFDVKD. Deletions cut 10 bases from V and 2 bases from J, with 12 bases between. CDR3 length: 13 residues. The CDR3 reads CATGDGNTDTQYF. CDR3 nucleotides: TGTGCCACGGGGGACGGGAACACAGATACGCAGTATTTT.

The rearrangement uses TRBV27 and TRBJ2-7; 7 bases agree with TRBD2. Germline CDR1 reads MNHEY; CDR2 reads SMNVEV (reference sequence). The CDR3 spans 12 residues. V lost 4 bases to trimming and J lost 6 bases; unmatched junction nucleotides: 3. CDR3 coding DNA: TGTGCCAGCAGTTCCTTAGCGGGCGAGCAGTACTTC. Translation gives CASSSLAGEQYF.

The chain combines TRBV12-3 or TRBV12-4 with TRBJ1-1, with D possibly TRBD1 on 6 matching bases. The V and J ends lost 1 base and 4 bases respectively, with 19 bases between them. The length of the CDR3 is 17 residues. CDR3 loop: CASSLGWGGPEGTEAFF. The CDR3 bases are TGTGCCAGCAGTTTAGGATGGGGGGGGCCGGAGGGCACTGAAGCTTTCTTT.

This clonotype occurred many times. The chain links TRBV4-1 to TRBJ2-1; possibly TRBD2 for D (6 bases). The CDR3 loop spans 14 amino acids. CDR1 and CDR2 (germline): MGHRA, YSYEKL. Trimming removed 2 bases at V and 8 bases at J, with 13 bases between. CDR3 DNA sequence: TGCGCCAGCAGCCAACACCGGGGAGGCGATGAGCAGTTCTTC. Translated, it gives CASSQHRGGDEQFF.

This clonotype was detected a few times. This chain connects TRBV7-6 to TRBJ2-7; the match to TRBD2 covers 9 bases. The germline V gene encodes CDR1 SGHVS and CDR2 FNYEAQ. There are 17 residues in the CDR3. The V gene end was trimmed by 5 bases and the J gene end by 0 bases; junction bases not matched to a gene: 11. CDR3 in DNA: TGTGCCAGCAGCCTCGAGGGCGGGAGGGCCGGCTCCTACGAGCAGTACTTC. Translated: CASSLEGGRAGSYEQYF.

This clonotype turned up a few times. V gene TRBV20-1 combines with J gene TRBJ2-5; 7 nucleotides align to TRBD1. This CDR3 is built from 15 residues. V shed 2 bases and J 7 bases; nucleotides not matched to a gene: 13. CDR1 DFQATT and CDR2 SNEGSKA come from the germline V gene (reference sequence). CDR3 amino acids: CSARPQIQGVGTQYF. DNA of the CDR3: TGCAGTGCTAGACCACAAATCCAGGGGGTCGGGACCCAGTACTTC.

The gene calls are TRBV3-1 and TRBJ2-3; D remains unclear. The CDR3 length is 14 residues. The V gene lost 0 bases and the J gene lost 0 bases, with 4 bases spanning the gap. The germline CDR1 and CDR2 sequences are LGHDT and YNNKEL (reference sequence). CDR3 DNA sequence: TGTGCCAGCAGCCAAGAAACTAGCACAGATACGCAGTATTTT. The encoded protein is CASSQETSTDTQYF.